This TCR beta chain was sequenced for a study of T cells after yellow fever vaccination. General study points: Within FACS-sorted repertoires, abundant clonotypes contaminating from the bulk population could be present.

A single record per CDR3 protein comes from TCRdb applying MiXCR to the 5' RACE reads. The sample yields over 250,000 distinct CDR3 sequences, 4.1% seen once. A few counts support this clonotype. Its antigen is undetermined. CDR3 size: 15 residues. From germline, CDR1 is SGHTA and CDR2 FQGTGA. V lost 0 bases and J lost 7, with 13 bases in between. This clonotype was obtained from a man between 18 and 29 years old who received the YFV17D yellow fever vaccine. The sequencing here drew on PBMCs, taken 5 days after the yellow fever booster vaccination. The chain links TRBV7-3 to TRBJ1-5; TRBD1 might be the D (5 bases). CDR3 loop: CASSLTQGRVQPQHF. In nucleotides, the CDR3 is TGTGCCAGCAGCTTAACCCAGGGTCGGGTGCAGCCCCAGCATTTT.